This note documents a single T cell receptor beta chain sequence. Its specificity is unknown. Repertoires were generated with immunoSEQ multiplex PCR, while TCRdb's copy carries only in-frame clones and drops some. The table lists under 13,000 clones, roughly 81% of them singletons, with 17% in the top ten. The CDR3 is 13 amino acids. V lost 7 bases, J lost 5 bases, and 10 bases stayed unmatched. Germline V gene sequence: CDR1 SQVTM, CDR2 ANQGSEA. This sample was taken from a study of CD4 T cells in relation to SARS-CoV-2 and coronaviruses. CD4+ T cells from unexposed donors were obtained before the COVID-19 pandemic (2011-2018). The cells were cultured for about ten days before CD4+ T cells were isolated. Testing used SARS-CoV-2 S/N and four cold-coronavirus spikes on unexposed-donor CD4+ T cells, cells permitting.

Sequencing input: CD4+ T cells from PBMCs, cultured in vitro. The chain carries TRBV29-1 and TRBJ2-5; 7 nucleotides line up with TRBD2. This receptor was taken from a human donor in good health. The CDR3 reads CSATSSAGETQYF. The CDR3 nucleotides read TGCAGCGCGACTAGCTCGGCGGGGGAGACCCAGTACTTC.